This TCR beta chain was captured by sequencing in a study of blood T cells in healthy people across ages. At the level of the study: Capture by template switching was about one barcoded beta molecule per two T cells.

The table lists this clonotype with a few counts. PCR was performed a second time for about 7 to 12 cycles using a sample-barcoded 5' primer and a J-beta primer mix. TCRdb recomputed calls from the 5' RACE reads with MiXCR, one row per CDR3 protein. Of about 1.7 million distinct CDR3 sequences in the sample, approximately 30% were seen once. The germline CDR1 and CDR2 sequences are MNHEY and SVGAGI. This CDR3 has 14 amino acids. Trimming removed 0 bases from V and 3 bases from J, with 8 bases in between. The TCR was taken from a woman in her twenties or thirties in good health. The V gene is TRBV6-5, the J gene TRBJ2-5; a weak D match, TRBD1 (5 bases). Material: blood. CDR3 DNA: TGTGCCAGCAGTTACTCGCCCAGGGAAGAGACCCAGTACTTC. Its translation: CASSYSPREETQYF.